Listed here are 4 T cell receptor beta chains from one sample, sequenced in a study of OX40 agonist ivuxolimab in advanced cancers. Sequencing used immunoSEQ multiplex PCR; TCRdb keeps in-frame clones, though not all of them. The sample shows around 100,000 clones, about 91% of them seen only once. The sample here was CD4+ or CD8+ T cells sorted from blood, taken in a trial of the OX40 agonist ivuxolimab. The source is an adult with an advanced solid tumor such as melanoma, head and neck, liver or kidney cancer.

CDR3 in DNA: TGTGCCACCTCCTGGGGACAGGTTGGCAATCAGCCCCAGCATTTT. Its translation is CATSWGQVGNQPQHF. The rearrangement links TRBV6-1 to TRBJ1-5, with TRBD1 matching 8 bases. After removal of 10 bases from V and 2 bases from J, the junction contained 10 bases not matched to a gene. This CDR3 is 15 amino acids long. Germline-derived CDR1 and CDR2 are MNHNS and SASEGT.

V is TRBV5-1 and J is TRBJ2-3; no clear D gene. Germline V gene lookup returns CDR1 SGHRS and CDR2 YFSETQ. Trimming stripped 0 bases from V and 2 bases from J, with 7 bases between. The CDR3 loop spans 14 amino acids. CDR3 DNA: TGCGCCAGCAGCTTGGAGGGTTACACAGATACGCAGTATTTT. Its translation is CASSLEGYTDTQYF.

The V call is TRBV23-1, the J call TRBJ1-2; possibly TRBD1 for D (5 bases). TRBV23-1 is assigned to the ORF class and has an uncertain function. Trimming removed 5 bases from V and 3 bases from J, with 7 bases in between. The CDR3 spans 12 residues. The CDR3 loop is CASSRQYYGYTF. The CDR3 region has the DNA TGCGCCAGCAGTAGACAGTACTATGGCTACACCTTC.

The chain couples TRBV19 to TRBJ2-2; TRBD1 matches at 9 bases. Germline-derived CDR1 and CDR2 are LNHDA and SQIVND (reference sequence). Trimming removed 6 bases from V and 4 bases from J; junction bases left unmatched: 6. The CDR3 consists of 15 residues. DNA for the CDR3: TGTGCCAGTAGGGCCGGGACAGGGAGCACCGGGGAGCTGTTTTTT. The encoded protein is CASRAGTGSTGELFF.